This TCR beta chain was identified during a study of beta chain features in type 1 diabetes. TCRB transcripts that were expressed got sequenced, as all of the isolated RNA had been reverse transcribed. An average of about 3.57 million reads was obtained for naive, central memory and regulatory T cell samples. The assay was immunoSEQ multiplex PCR, and TCRdb's table has in-frame clones only and misses some. This sample has under 250,000 clones; around a quarter occur once, and the top ten carry around 4%. On this clone: Sequence at one end of the junction differs from germline and may be a read error.

Via CD45RO/CCR7/CD25/CD127/CD95/CD27, cells of the CD4+ naive, central memory, regulatory and stem cell-like memory subsets were sorted. Sample: central memory CD4+ T cells from blood. This sequence was found in a man aged 30 to 45 in good health.

The CDR3 DNA follows: TGTGCCAACAGCGAGGACAGGGGAGCCTACAATGAGCAGTTCTTC. Amino acid sequence: CANSEDRGAYNEQFF. This chain links TRBV7-2 with TRBJ2-1, with TRBD1 matching 9 bases. CDR1 is SGHTA and CDR2 is FQGNSA in the germline V gene. CDR3 length: 15 amino acids.